This TCR beta chain was sequenced in a study of identical twins. General study results and limits: With beta out-of-frame sequences, excess sharing by twins was weaker. The abundant beta clonotypes from cord blood had fewer insertions, and memory repertoires had none of this.

This CDR3 is built from 14 residues. Germline loops: CDR1 SGHDT, CDR2 YYEEEE. V lost 4 bases and J lost 4; bases outside the gene matches: 5. MiXCR was run by TCRdb on the 5' RACE reads, yielding one entry per CDR3 protein. The sample lists a few hundred thousand distinct CDR3 sequences, 10% to 15% occurring once. This clonotype was counted a few times. The antigen remains undetermined. Among all donors, each was a healthy Caucasian. These data also formed part of another study, on yellow fever vaccine responses in identical twins.

Sequencing was carried out using memory (CD45RO+) T cells sorted from blood. The source of this sequence is a woman younger than 30 in good health. The rearrangement joins TRBV5-6 to TRBJ1-1; 9 bases are shared with TRBD1. DNA of the CDR3: TGTGCCAGCAGCCACAGGGGGCGCGGCACTGAAGCTTTCTTT. It codes for CASSHRGRGTEAFF.